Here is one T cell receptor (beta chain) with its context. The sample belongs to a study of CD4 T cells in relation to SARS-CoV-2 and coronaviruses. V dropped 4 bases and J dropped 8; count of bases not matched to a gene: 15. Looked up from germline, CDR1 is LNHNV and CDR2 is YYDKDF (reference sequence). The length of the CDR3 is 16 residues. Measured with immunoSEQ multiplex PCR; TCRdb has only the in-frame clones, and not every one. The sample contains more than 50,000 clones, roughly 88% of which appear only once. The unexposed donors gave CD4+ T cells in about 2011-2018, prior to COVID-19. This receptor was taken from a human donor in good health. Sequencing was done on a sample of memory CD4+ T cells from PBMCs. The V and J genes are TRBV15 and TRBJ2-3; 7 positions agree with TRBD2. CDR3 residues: CATSKNKAGPTGTQYF. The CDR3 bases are TGTGCCACCAGCAAAAACAAAGCGGGGCCCACTGGTACGCAGTATTTT. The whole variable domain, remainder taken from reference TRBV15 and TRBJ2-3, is DAMVIQNPRYQVTQFGKPVTLSCSQTLNHNVMYWYQQKSSQAPKLLFHYYDKDFNNEADTPDNFQSRRPNTSFCFLDIRSPGLGDTAMYLCATSKNKAGPTGTQYFGPGTRLTVL.